This TCR beta chain was retrieved from a study of blood T cells in healthy people across ages. Findings and limits, study-wide: Per million T cells, TCR beta diversity dropped about linearly as age rose. A greater number of naive CD4+ cells and higher diversity distinguished long-lived donors from aged donors.

The J segment lost 3 bases and the V segment lost 2 bases, leaving 7 bases of the junction unmatched. From germline, CDR1 is SGHRS and CDR2 YFSETQ. The CDR3 sequence is 16 residues long. The table lists this clonotype with a few counts. No antigen is known for it. The use of a sample-barcoded 5' primer and a J-beta primer mix characterized a second PCR of roughly 6 to 11 cycles. TCRdb reprocessed the 5' RACE reads via MiXCR and lists one record per CDR3 protein. Here the sample spans some 640,000 distinct CDR3 sequences, more than 40% being singletons. The genes are TRBV5-1 and TRBJ2-3; TRBD2 matches 9 bases. The sample comprised blood. The sequence was obtained from a woman aged 55-70 years in good health. The CDR3 DNA reads as TGCGCCAGCAGCTTATTAGCGGGAGTGGGTACAGATACGCAGTATTTT. This translates into CASSLLAGVGTDTQYF.